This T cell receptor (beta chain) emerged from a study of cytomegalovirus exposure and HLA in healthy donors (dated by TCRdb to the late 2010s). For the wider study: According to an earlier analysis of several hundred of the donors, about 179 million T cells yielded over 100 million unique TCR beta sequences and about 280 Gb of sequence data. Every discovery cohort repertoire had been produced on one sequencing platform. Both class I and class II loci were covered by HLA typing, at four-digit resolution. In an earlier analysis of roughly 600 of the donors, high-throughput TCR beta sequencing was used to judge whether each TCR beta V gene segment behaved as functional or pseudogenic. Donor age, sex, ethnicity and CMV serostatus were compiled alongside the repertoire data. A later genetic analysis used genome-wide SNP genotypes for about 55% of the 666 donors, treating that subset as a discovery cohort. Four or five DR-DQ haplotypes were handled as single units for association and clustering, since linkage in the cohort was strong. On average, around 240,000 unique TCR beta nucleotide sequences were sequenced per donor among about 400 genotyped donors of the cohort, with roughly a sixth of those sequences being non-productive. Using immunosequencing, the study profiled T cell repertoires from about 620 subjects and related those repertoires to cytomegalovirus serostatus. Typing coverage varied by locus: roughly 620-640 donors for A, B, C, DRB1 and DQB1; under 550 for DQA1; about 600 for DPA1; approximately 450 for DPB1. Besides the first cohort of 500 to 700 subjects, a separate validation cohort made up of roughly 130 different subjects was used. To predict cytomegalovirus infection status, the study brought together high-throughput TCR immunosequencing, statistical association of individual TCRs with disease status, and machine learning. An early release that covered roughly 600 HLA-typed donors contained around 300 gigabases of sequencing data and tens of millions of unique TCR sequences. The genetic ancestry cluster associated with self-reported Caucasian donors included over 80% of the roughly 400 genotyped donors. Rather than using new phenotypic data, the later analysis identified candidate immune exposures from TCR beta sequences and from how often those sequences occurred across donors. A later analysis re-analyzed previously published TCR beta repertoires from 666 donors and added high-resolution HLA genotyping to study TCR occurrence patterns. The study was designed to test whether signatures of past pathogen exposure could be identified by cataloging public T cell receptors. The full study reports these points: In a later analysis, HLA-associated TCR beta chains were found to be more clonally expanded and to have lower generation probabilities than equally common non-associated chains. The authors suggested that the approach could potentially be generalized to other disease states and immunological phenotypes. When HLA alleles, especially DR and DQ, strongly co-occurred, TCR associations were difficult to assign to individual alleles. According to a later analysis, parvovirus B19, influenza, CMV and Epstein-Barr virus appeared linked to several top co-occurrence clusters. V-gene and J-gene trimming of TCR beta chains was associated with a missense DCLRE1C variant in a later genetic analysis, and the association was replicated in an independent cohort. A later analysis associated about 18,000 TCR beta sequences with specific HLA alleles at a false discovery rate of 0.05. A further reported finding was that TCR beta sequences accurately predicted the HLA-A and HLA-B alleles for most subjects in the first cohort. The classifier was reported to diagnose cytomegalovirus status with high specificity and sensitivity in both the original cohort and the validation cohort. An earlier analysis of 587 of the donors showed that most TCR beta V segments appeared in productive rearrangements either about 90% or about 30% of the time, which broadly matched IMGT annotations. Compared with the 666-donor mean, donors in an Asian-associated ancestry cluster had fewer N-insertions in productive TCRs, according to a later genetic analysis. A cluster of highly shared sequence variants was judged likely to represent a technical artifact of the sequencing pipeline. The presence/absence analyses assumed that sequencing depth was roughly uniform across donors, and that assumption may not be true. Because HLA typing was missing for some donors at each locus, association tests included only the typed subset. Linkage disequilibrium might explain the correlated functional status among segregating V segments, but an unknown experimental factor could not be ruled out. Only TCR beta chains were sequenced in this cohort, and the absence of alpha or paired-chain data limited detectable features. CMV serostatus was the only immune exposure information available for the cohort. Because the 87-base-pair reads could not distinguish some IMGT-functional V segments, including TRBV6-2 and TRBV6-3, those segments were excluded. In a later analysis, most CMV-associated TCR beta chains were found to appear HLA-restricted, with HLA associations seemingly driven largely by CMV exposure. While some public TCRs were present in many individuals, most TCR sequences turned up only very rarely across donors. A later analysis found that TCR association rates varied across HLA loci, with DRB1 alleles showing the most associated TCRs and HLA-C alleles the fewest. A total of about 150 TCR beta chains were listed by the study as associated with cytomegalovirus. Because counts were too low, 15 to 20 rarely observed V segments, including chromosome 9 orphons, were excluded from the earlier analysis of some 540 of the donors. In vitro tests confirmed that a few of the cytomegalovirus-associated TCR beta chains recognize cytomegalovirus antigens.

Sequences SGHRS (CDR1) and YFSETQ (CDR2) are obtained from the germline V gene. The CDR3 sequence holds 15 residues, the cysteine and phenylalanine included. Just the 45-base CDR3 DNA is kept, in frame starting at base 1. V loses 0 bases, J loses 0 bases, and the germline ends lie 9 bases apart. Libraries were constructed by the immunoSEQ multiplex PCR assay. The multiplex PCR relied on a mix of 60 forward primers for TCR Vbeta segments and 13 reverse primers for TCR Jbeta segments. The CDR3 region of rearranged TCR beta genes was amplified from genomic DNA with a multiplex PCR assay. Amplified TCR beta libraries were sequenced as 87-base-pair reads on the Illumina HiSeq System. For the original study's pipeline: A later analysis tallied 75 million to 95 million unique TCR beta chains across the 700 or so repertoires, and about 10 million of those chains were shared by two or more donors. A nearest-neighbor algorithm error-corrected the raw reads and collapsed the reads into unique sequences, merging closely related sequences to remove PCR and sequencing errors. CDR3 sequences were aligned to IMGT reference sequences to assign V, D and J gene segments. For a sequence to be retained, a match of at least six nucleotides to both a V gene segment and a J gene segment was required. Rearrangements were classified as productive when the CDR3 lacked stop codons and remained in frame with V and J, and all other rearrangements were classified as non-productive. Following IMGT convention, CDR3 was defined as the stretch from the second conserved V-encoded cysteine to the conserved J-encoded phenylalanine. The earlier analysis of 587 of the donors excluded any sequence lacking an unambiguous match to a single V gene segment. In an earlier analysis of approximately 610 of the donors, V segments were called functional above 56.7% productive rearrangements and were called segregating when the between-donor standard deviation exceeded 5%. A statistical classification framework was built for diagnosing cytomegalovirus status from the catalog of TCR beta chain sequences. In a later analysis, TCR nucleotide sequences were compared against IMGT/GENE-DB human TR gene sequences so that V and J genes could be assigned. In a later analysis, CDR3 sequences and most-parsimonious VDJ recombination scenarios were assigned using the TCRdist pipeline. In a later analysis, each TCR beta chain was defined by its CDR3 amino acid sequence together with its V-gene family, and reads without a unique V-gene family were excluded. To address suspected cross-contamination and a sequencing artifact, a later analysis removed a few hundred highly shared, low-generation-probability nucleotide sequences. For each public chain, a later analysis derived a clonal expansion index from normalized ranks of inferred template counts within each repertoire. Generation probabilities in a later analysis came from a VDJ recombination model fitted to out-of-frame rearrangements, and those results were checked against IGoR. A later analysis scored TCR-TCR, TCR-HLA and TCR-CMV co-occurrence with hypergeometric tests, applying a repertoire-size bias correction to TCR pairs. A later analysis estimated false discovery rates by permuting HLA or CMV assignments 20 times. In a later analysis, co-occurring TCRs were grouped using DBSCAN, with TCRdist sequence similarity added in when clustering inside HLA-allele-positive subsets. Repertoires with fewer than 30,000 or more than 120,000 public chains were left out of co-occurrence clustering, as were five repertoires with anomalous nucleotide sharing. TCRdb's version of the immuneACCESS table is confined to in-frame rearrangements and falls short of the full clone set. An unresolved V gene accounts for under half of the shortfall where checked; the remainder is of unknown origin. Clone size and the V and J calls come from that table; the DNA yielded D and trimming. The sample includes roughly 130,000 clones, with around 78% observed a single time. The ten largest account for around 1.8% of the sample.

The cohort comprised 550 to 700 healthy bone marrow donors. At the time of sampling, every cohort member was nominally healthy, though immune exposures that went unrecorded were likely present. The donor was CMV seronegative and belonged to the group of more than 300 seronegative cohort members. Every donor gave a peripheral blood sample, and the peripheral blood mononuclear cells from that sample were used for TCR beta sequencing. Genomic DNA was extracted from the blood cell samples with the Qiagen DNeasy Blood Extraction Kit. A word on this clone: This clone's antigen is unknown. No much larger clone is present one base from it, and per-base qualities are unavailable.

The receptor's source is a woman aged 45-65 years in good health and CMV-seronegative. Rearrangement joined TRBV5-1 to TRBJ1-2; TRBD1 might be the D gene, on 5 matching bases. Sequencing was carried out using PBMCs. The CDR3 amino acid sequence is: CASSLGQIANYGYTF. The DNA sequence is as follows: TGCGCCAGCAGCTTGGGACAGATTGCTAACTATGGCTACACCTTC.